The clone carrying this T cell receptor (beta chain) has at least ten counts. This sample is part of a study of blood T cell repertoires in COVID-19. V gave up 4 bases and J gave up 10 bases; unmatched junction bases: 11. CDR3 length equals 16 residues. Germline V lookup: CDR1 MNHEY, CDR2 SVGAGI. This table comes from immunoSEQ multiplex PCR, and its TCRdb copy is limited to in-frame clones, with some not included. The sample records about 200,000 clones, around 80% being singletons. This receptor was obtained from a human donor in a cohort sampled during active COVID-19. Specimen: peripheral blood. This chain links TRBV6-5 with TRBJ1-6, with 9 bases matching TRBD1. CDR3 DNA sequence: TGTGCCAGCAGTTTATTTCGACAGGGGGTGAGGTCACCCCTCCACTTT. Translating it yields CASSLFRQGVRSPLHF.